The 30 T cell receptor beta chains reported below all come from one sample, sequenced in a study of OX40 agonist ivuxolimab in advanced cancers. Method: immunoSEQ multiplex PCR; TCRdb's copy keeps in-frame clones and lacks some. Among around 60,000 clones listed, around 80% were seen once. The sequences come from CD4+ or CD8+ T cells sorted from blood, collected in a trial of the OX40 agonist ivuxolimab. The source of these receptors is an adult with an advanced solid tumor such as melanoma, head and neck, liver or kidney cancer.

The V and J genes are TRBV18 and TRBJ2-7; 10 nucleotides agree with TRBD1. CDR3 length equals 18 residues. CDR1 KGHSH and CDR2 LQKENI come from the germline V gene. The junction had 12 bases not matched to a gene; V was cut back by 1 base and J by 3 bases. For the CDR3, the DNA is TGTGCCAGCTCACCACTGGGACAGGGGTCGCAAACCGTCTACGAGCAGTACTTC. It codes for CASSPLGQGSQTVYEQYF.

The CDR3 loop reads CASSLDQGQGKNIQYF. CDR3 sequence (DNA): TGTGCCAGCAGCTTGGACCAGGGACAGGGTAAAAACATTCAGTACTTC. The chain employs TRBV5-8 and TRBJ2-4; 9 positions match TRBD1. This CDR3 is 16 amino acids long. V lost 0 bases and J lost 4; bases outside the gene matches: 5. The germline gives CDR1 SGHTS, CDR2 YDEGEE.

This clone was observed a few times. The chain carries TRBV6-5 and TRBJ2-7, with D perhaps matching TRBD1 (5 bases). V was shortened by 5 bases and J by 2 bases, with 10 bases between the two germline ends. CDR3 length equals 13 residues. The V gene's germline CDR1 is MNHEY and CDR2 SVGAGI. CDR3 in amino acids: CASSTDSTYEQYF. The CDR3 nucleotides are TGTGCCAGCAGTACCGACAGCACCTACGAGCAGTACTTC.

V usage is TRBV4-2 and J usage is TRBJ2-3; no firm D call. Germline assignment: CDR1 LGHNA and CDR2 YNFKEQ. With 0 bases removed from V and 11 bases from J, the gap between germline ends came to 18 bases. The CDR3 sequence is 15 residues long. The chain's CDR3 is CASSQDGGPETKQYF. In nucleotides, the CDR3 is TGTGCCAGCAGCCAAGATGGTGGGCCCGAGACAAAGCAGTATTTT.

The chain recombines TRBV5-8 with TRBJ2-3; 7 bases are shared with TRBD1. The germline gives CDR1 SGHTS, CDR2 YDEGEE. The CDR3 consists of 16 residues. With 0 bases clipped from V and 0 bases from J, the junction kept 4 bases outside the gene matches. CDR3 sequence reads: CASSLGDSTSTDTQYF. The CDR3 DNA sequence: TGTGCCAGCAGCTTGGGGGACAGTACTAGCACAGATACGCAGTATTTT.

The chain joins TRBV5-4 to TRBJ2-7; D is perhaps TRBD2 (7 bases). The CDR3 has 16 amino acids. The V gene's germline CDR1 is SGHNT and CDR2 YYREEE (reference sequence). Trimming left V 0 bases short and J 6 bases short, with 19 bases between. In nucleotides, the CDR3 is TGTGCCAGCAGCTTGGAGGGGAGGGAGGGGGGTAGCGAGCAGTACTTC. It is translated as CASSLEGREGGSEQYF.

V gene TRBV7-3 combines with J gene TRBJ2-2; no reliable D call. V was trimmed by 2 bases and J by 8 bases, leaving 6 bases between them. CDR1 and CDR2 (germline): SGHTA, FQGTGA. The CDR3 spans 12 residues. The CDR3 loop is CASSLSKGELFF. The CDR3, as DNA: TGTGCCAGCAGCTTATCGAAGGGGGAGCTGTTTTTT.

As concerns this clone: Relative to the germline gene, one junction end is altered; a read error may explain this. J is TRBJ2-1 and V is TRBV6-1, with D possibly being TRBD2 (9 bases). Germline CDR1 is MNHNS and CDR2 is SASEGT. The CDR3 contains 13 residues. The CDR3 loop is CATLDLAGQAMVF. CDR3 nucleotide sequence: TGTGCCACCTTAGATCTAGCGGGACAGGCCATGGTCTTC.

This clone turned up a few times. The chain has TRBV2 and TRBJ2-3, with D possibly matching TRBD1 (5 bases). Germline V gene sequence: CDR1 SNHLY, CDR2 FYNNEI. The V end was cut by 6 bases, the J end by 0 bases, with 10 bases between. The CDR3 is 14 amino acids. The CDR3 DNA follows: TGTGCCAGCAGCCTAGGGGCAAGCACAGATACGCAGTATTTT. Its translation is CASSLGASTDTQYF.

The DNA for the CDR3 is TGTGCCAGCAGTTTATCGTCACCGACCCCCGGCTACACCTTC. It translates to CASSLSSPTPGYTF. J is TRBJ1-2 and V is TRBV28, with unresolved D. This CDR3 region has 14 residues. V lost 1 base and J 8 bases, leaving 14 bases between the germline ends. Germline values: CDR1 MDHEN, CDR2 SYDVKM.

V usage is TRBV7-3 and J usage is TRBJ1-2; 9 bases are a match to TRBD1. Germline trimming cut 5 bases from V and 6 bases from J; bases unmatched to any gene: 10. Germline V CDR1 and CDR2: SGHTA, FQGTGA. This CDR3 is 15 amino acids long. CDR3 bases: TGTGCCAGCAGCAGCACAGGGGGCTCCGTGGATGGCTACACCTTC. It specifies CASSSTGGSVDGYTF.

This chain joins TRBV6-5 and TRBJ2-1; D is possibly TRBD2 (5 bases). CDR1 is MNHEY and CDR2 is SVGAGI in the germline V gene. V lost 1 base, J lost 7 bases, and 11 bases lay in between. The CDR3 contains 14 residues. The CDR3 reads CASSYFHERNEQFF. In DNA form, the CDR3 reads TGTGCCAGCAGTTACTTTCATGAGCGGAATGAGCAGTTCTTC.

V and J are TRBV7-3 and TRBJ2-6; possibly TRBD1 for D (6 bases). Germline CDR1 reads SGHTA; CDR2 reads FQGTGA. The CDR3 extends over 19 amino acids. Trimming stripped 5 bases from V and 0 bases from J, with 20 bases between. Written as DNA, the CDR3 is TGTGCCAGCAGCCCGCTCGTCGGCAGGGGCGTCTCTGGGGCCAACGTCCTGACTTTC. This codes for CASSPLVGRGVSGANVLTF.

The V call is TRBV5-1, the J call TRBJ2-1; 13 bases fit TRBD2. CDR3 length equals 14 residues. Germline CDR1 and CDR2: SGHRS and YFSETQ. Unmatched junction bases numbered 7, after V lost 4 bases and J lost 12 bases. The CDR3 region is CASSAGLAGFWQFF. CDR3 DNA: TGCGCCAGCAGCGCGGGACTAGCGGGATTCTGGCAGTTCTTC.

The DNA for the CDR3 is TGTGCCAGCAGCCGCCGAAAGACCTATGGCTACACCTTC. Its protein product is CASSRRKTYGYTF. The V gene is TRBV7-7, the J gene TRBJ1-2, with no clear D. V lost 5 bases, J lost 4 bases, and 11 bases lay in between. CDR3 length: 13 amino acids. The germline CDR1 and CDR2 sequences are SSHAT and FNYEAQ (reference sequence).

CDR3 nucleotides: TGTGCCAGCAGCCCCCAAATAAACACTGAAGCTTTCTTT. Its translation: CASSPQINTEAFF. J is TRBJ1-1 and V is TRBV7-2; no firm D call. This CDR3 is 13 amino acids long. The V gene's germline CDR1 is SGHTA and CDR2 FQGNSA. V was clipped by 5 bases and J by 2 bases, with 9 bases between them. Drawing the rest from reference TRBV7-2 and TRBJ1-1, the complete variable domain is GAGVSQSPSNKVTEKGKDVELRCDPISGHTALYWYRQSLGQGLEFLIYFQGNSAPDKSGLPSDRFSAERTGGSVSTLTIQRTQQEDSAVYLCASSPQINTEAFFGQGTRLTVV.

V gene TRBV2 combines with J gene TRBJ2-1; the D gene is possibly TRBD2 (6 bases). In germline, CDR1 is SNHLY, CDR2 FYNNEI. CDR3 length: 17 amino acids. Trimming cost V 7 bases and J 7 bases, with 26 bases left between them. This chain's CDR3 is CASKSTTGRLRGNEQFF. The CDR3 DNA reads TGTGCCAGCAAGAGTACCACCGGCCGGCTTCGGGGGAATGAGCAGTTCTTC. Variable domain in full (rest from reference TRBV2 and TRBJ2-1): EPEVTQTPSHQVTQMGQEVILRCVPISNHLYFYWYRQILGQKVEFLVSFYNNEISEKSEIFDDQFSVERPDGSNFTLKIRSTKLEDSAMYFCASKSTTGRLRGNEQFFGPGTRLTVL.

This clone has a handful of counts. The rearrangement uses TRBV25-1 and TRBJ1-2, with D hard to call. CDR1 MGHDK and CDR2 SYGVNS come from the germline V gene. The CDR3 is 11 residues long. Trimming stripped 1 base from V and 8 bases from J, with 5 bases between. The chain's CDR3 is CASSESSGYTF. CDR3 sequence (DNA): TGTGCCAGCAGTGAATCCTCCGGCTACACCTTC.

The genes are TRBV19 and TRBJ1-6; 9 nucleotides match TRBD1. V shed 6 bases and J 8 bases; nucleotides not matched to a gene: 5. In germline, CDR1 is LNHDA, CDR2 SQIVND (reference sequence). The CDR3 contains 14 residues. The CDR3 here is CASSPGQGDSPLHF. The CDR3 DNA reads TGTGCCAGTAGCCCGGGACAGGGCGATTCACCCCTCCACTTT.

The rearrangement uses TRBV25-1 and TRBJ1-3; D uncertain. Per germline, CDR1 MGHDK and CDR2 SYGVNS. Trimming stripped 2 bases from V and 0 bases from J, with 5 bases between. The CDR3 runs to 14 residues. Written as DNA, the CDR3 is TGTGCCAGCAGTGAAGAACGCTCTGGAAACACCATATATTTT. This encodes CASSEERSGNTIYF.

The gene calls are TRBV7-8 and TRBJ2-2; D perhaps matches TRBD2 (5 bases). V was pared by 5 bases and J by 6 bases, with 19 bases between. This CDR3 has 16 amino acids. Germline-derived CDR1 and CDR2 are SGHVS and FQNEAQ. CDR3 nucleotides: TGTGCCAGCAGCAAAGTGGGTGGAGCGGTGTCCGGGGAGCTGTTTTTT. As protein: CASSKVGGAVSGELFF.

The chain employs TRBV6-1 and TRBJ1-1; TRBD1 is a possible D gene (6 bases). V dropped 4 bases and J dropped 3 bases, with 15 bases sitting between them. CDR3 size: 15 residues. Germline V gives CDR1 MNHNS, CDR2 SASEGT. CDR3 loop: CASSVRDTTHTEAFF. CDR3 in DNA: TGTGCCAGCAGTGTACGGGACACGACCCACACTGAAGCTTTCTTT.

The chain combines TRBV18 with TRBJ2-6; 7 bases match TRBD1. CDR1 KGHSH and CDR2 LQKENI come from the germline V gene. With V trimmed by 3 bases and J by 1 base, 12 bases remained unmatched. The CDR3 consists of 19 residues. The CDR3 bases are TGTGCCAGCTCACCGATTCACGGGACAGAAGTTTCTGGGGCCAACGTCCTGACTTTC. As protein: CASSPIHGTEVSGANVLTF.

This clone was counted a few times. The genes are TRBV6-5 and TRBJ2-7, with 7 bases matching TRBD1. The CDR3 consists of 14 residues. The germline V gene encodes CDR1 MNHEY and CDR2 SVGAGI. V shed 6 bases and J 4 bases; nucleotides not matched to a gene: 9. CDR3 loop: CASRRGRTSYEQYF. Here the CDR3 DNA reads TGTGCCAGCAGGAGGGGGCGCACGTCGTACGAGCAGTACTTC.

This clone was observed once. DNA of the CDR3: TGTGCCAGCTCACCGGACAGGGACTATGGCTACACCTTC. Translating it yields CASSPDRDYGYTF. This sequence joins TRBV18 and TRBJ1-2; 8 bases map to TRBD1. Unmatched junction bases numbered 0, after V lost 3 bases and J lost 3 bases. CDR1 KGHSH and CDR2 LQKENI come from the germline V gene. The CDR3 runs to 13 residues.

Comments on this clone: Other DNA variants within this sample encode the same CDR3. V gene TRBV28 combines with J gene TRBJ2-1; no clear D. In germline, CDR1 is MDHEN, CDR2 SYDVKM. CDR3 length: 12 residues. Trimming shortened V by 6 bases and J by 0 bases, and 3 bases separated the two germline ends. For the CDR3, the DNA is TGTGCCAGCAGGAGCTCCTACAATGAGCAGTTCTTC. As protein: CASRSSYNEQFF.

CDR3 in DNA: TGTGCCAGCAGTCCCGCAGGGGTCCCTTCCACAGATACGCAGTATTTT. Residues: CASSPAGVPSTDTQYF. The rearrangement links TRBV27 to TRBJ2-3; tentative D call: TRBD1 (6 bases). This CDR3 has 16 residues. Trimming pared 5 bases from V and 2 bases from J, leaving 17 bases between. Germline V gives CDR1 MNHEY, CDR2 SMNVEV (reference sequence).

This chain links TRBV7-3 with TRBJ1-1, with 7 bases fitting TRBD1. V lost 5 bases to trimming and J lost 1 base; unmatched junction nucleotides: 7. This CDR3 region has 15 residues. CDR1 SGHTA and CDR2 FQGTGA come from the germline V gene. The CDR3 DNA is TGTGCCAGCAGCGCACAGGGACAGACGAACACTGAAGCTTTCTTT. Translating it yields CASSAQGQTNTEAFF.

This chain uses TRBV18 with TRBJ2-5, with a tentative D call TRBD2 (6 bases). The CDR3 is 15 residues long. The V end lost 6 bases, the J end lost 1 base, and 15 bases lay between the germline ends. CDR1 and CDR2 (germline): KGHSH, LQKENI. DNA for the CDR3: TGTGCCAGCTCCCCGGGTTCGGGACTCCAAGAGACCCAGTACTTC. Amino acids: CASSPGSGLQETQYF.

The genes are TRBV5-4 and TRBJ2-1; possible D gene TRBD2, 7 bases. Germline V CDR1 and CDR2: SGHNT, YYREEE (reference sequence). V lost 1 base to trimming and J lost 5 bases, with 13 bases between them. CDR3 length equals 15 residues. The CDR3 DNA is TGTGCCAGCAGCTTGCTTCGGGGGGCCGACAATGAGCAGTTCTTC. It specifies CASSLLRGADNEQFF. The entire variable domain, with the rest obtained from reference TRBV5-4 and TRBJ2-1, is as follows: ETGVTQSPTHLIKTRGQQVTLRCSSQSGHNTVSWYQQALGQGPQFIFQYYREEENGRGNFPPRFSGLQFPNYSSELNVNALELDDSALYLCASSLLRGADNEQFFGPGTRLTVL.